Following are 20 T cell receptor beta chains from one sample sequenced in a study of control samples from healthy donors and cancer patients. Assay used: immunoSEQ multiplex PCR; TCRdb lists only in-frame clones, some missing. Seen here are about 130,000 clones, over 90% observed once, and the top ten hold over 12%. The sample consisted of PBMCs. These receptors all come from a man aged 60 to 75 with colorectal cancer.

The gene calls are TRBV11-2 and TRBJ2-7, with TRBD1 matching over 10 bases. The CDR3 has 15 amino acids. The V and J ends lost 2 bases and 8 bases, in that order; junction bases with no gene match: 9. Germline CDR1 and CDR2: SGHAT and FQNNGV. CDR3 bases: TGTGCCAGCAGCTTAAAGGGACAGGGGTTCTGGCAGCAGTACTTC. Translated, it gives CASSLKGQGFWQQYF.

V usage is TRBV7-9 and J usage is TRBJ1-6; D not certain. This CDR3 has 15 amino acids. Deletions cut 5 bases from V and 7 bases from J, with 15 bases between. The V gene's germline CDR1 is SEHNR and CDR2 FQNEAQ (reference sequence). The CDR3 nucleotides are TGTGCCAGCAGCCCGGGAATAGGAAGAAATTCACCCCTCCACTTT. Its translation: CASSPGIGRNSPLHF.

V gene TRBV19 combines with J gene TRBJ1-1; D ambiguous. Trimming removed 4 bases from V and 0 bases from J, with 12 bases in between. Germline loops: CDR1 LNHDA, CDR2 SQIVND (reference sequence). The CDR3 is 15 residues long. The CDR3 region has the DNA TGTGCCAGTAGTAGTTTACCCACAGTGAACACTGAAGCTTTCTTT. This codes for CASSSLPTVNTEAFF. The complete variable domain, with remaining parts taken from reference TRBV19 and TRBJ1-1, reads DGGITQSPKYLFRKEGQNVTLSCEQNLNHDAMYWYRQDPGQGLRLIYYSQIVNDFQKGDIAEGYSVSREKKESFPLTVTSAQKNPTAFYLCASSSLPTVNTEAFFGQGTRLTVV.

This chain joins TRBV27 and TRBJ2-5; D might be TRBD1 (8 bases). Looked up from germline, CDR1 is MNHEY and CDR2 is SMNVEV (reference sequence). There are 15 residues in the CDR3. V gave up 6 bases and J gave up 4 bases, with 18 bases separating them. The CDR3 spells CASRALDREGETQYF. CDR3 in DNA: TGTGCCAGCAGGGCCTTGGACAGGGAGGGAGAGACCCAGTACTTC.

The chain uses TRBV18 and TRBJ2-1; 9 positions agree with TRBD2. J gave up 4 bases and V 3 bases, and 7 bases lay outside the gene matches. The CDR3 contains 16 residues. CDR1 and CDR2 (germline): KGHSH, LQKENI. The CDR3 coding sequence is TGTGCCAGCTCACCCCGACTAGCGGAGATATACAATGAGCAGTTCTTC. Translating gives CASSPRLAEIYNEQFF.

In this sample, this clone turned up once. The chain couples TRBV7-6 to TRBJ2-5, with D maybe TRBD1 (8 bases). V gave up 1 base and J gave up 4 bases, with 13 bases separating them. Per germline, CDR1 SGHVS and CDR2 FNYEAQ. The CDR3 is 15 amino acids. DNA for the CDR3: TGTGCCAGCAGCTTAGGGCACAGGGGGGGAGAGACCCAGTACTTC. Protein: CASSLGHRGGETQYF.

The J gene is TRBJ1-2, the V gene TRBV7-9, with D perhaps matching TRBD1 (6 bases). Per the germline V gene, CDR1 is SEHNR and CDR2 is FQNEAQ (reference sequence). The V and J ends lost 0 bases and 7 bases respectively, with 9 bases between them. This CDR3 has 13 residues. The CDR3 here is CASSLASGAGYTF. CDR3 DNA: TGTGCCAGCAGCTTAGCCTCGGGGGCTGGCTACACCTTC.

The chain couples TRBV6-1 to TRBJ2-1, with no clear D. The CDR3 runs to 16 residues. Trimming stripped 2 bases from V and 2 bases from J, with 13 bases between. The germline gives CDR1 MNHNS, CDR2 SASEGT. CDR3 in amino acids: CASSERYSFTYNEQFF. CDR3 nucleotide sequence: TGTGCCAGCAGTGAAAGGTACAGTTTTACCTACAATGAGCAGTTCTTC.

V usage is TRBV7-2 and J usage is TRBJ2-1; 7 bases fit TRBD2. The CDR3 is 19 amino acids. Germline lookup yields CDR1 SGHTA and CDR2 FQGNSA. The trim removed 5 bases at V and 0 bases at J, leaving 16 bases unmatched. The CDR3 nucleotides read TGTGCCAGCAGCATGACTGGACTAGTCCGAGTAGGCTCCTACAATGAGCAGTTCTTC. Translation gives CASSMTGLVRVGSYNEQFF. The variable domain in full, with the rest retrieved from reference TRBV7-2 and TRBJ2-1, is GAGVSQSPSNKVTEKGKDVELRCDPISGHTALYWYRQSLGQGLEFLIYFQGNSAPDKSGLPSDRFSAERTGGSVSTLTIQRTQQEDSAVYLCASSMTGLVRVGSYNEQFFGPGTRLTVL.

J is TRBJ1-1 and V is TRBV6-5; the D gene is possibly TRBD1 (5 bases). CDR1 and CDR2 from the germline V gene are MNHEY and SVGAGI. V shed 7 bases and J shed 7 bases, with 19 bases lying between them. The CDR3 contains 14 residues. CDR3 in amino acids: CASTTIGASFEAFF. CDR3 bases: TGTGCCAGCACTACCATCGGGGCCTCGTTTGAAGCTTTCTTT.

This clone was recorded only once. The rearrangement links TRBV19 to TRBJ1-6, with D maybe TRBD1 (5 bases). The CDR3 length is 14 residues. The germline V gene has CDR1 LNHDA and CDR2 SQIVND (reference sequence). The V end was cut by 8 bases, the J end by 6 bases, with 14 bases between. The CDR3 spells CASSHQGGNSPLHF. The CDR3 coding sequence is TGTGCCAGTTCCCACCAGGGTGGTAATTCACCCCTCCACTTT.

The chain recombines TRBV6-6 with TRBJ1-4, with D perhaps matching TRBD1 (5 bases). Trimming pared 2 bases from V and 7 bases from J, leaving 17 bases between. Germline V gene data show CDR1 as MNHNY and CDR2 as SVGAGI (reference sequence). This CDR3 spans 16 amino acids. The DNA of the CDR3 is TGTGCCAGCAGTTACCCGCGGGGCAGTGGGGTTGAAAAACTGTTTTTT. This codes for CASSYPRGSGVEKLFF.

Worth noting for this clone: Distinct nucleotide sequences in the sample also encode this CDR3. The gene calls are TRBV25-1 and TRBJ1-5, with a tentative D call TRBD1 (6 bases). V was cut by 3 bases and J by 4 bases, with 7 bases left in between. This CDR3 has 13 amino acids. Germline CDR1 MGHDK, CDR2 SYGVNS. The CDR3 spells CASSEQGNQPQHF. The CDR3 DNA reads as TGTGCCAGCAGTGAGCAGGGGAATCAGCCCCAGCATTTT.

This chain connects TRBV10-3 to TRBJ1-1; TRBD1 might be the D (6 bases). V was trimmed by 4 bases and J by 5 bases, leaving 14 bases between them. Looked up from germline, CDR1 is ENHRY and CDR2 is SYGVKD. This CDR3 is built from 14 residues. This CDR3 is CAISVLQGETEAFF. The CDR3 nucleotides read TGTGCCATCAGTGTGCTACAGGGAGAAACTGAAGCTTTCTTT.

The sample holds one count of this clone. This chain uses TRBV7-2 with TRBJ2-1, with D possibly TRBD1 on 6 matching bases. V dropped 5 bases and J dropped 3 bases, with 14 bases sitting between them. CDR1 SGHTA and CDR2 FQGNSA come from the germline V gene. This CDR3 is 15 amino acids long. This CDR3 reads CASSPDSESYNEQFF. The CDR3 DNA reads as TGTGCCAGCAGCCCGGACAGCGAGAGCTACAATGAGCAGTTCTTC.

The rearrangement joins TRBV7-9 to TRBJ1-1; D ambiguous. Germline loops: CDR1 SEHNR, CDR2 FQNEAQ (reference sequence). This CDR3 spans 12 amino acids. The germline V and J ends were trimmed by 8 bases and 4 bases, with 11 bases remaining between them. The CDR3 sequence is CASGRWGTEAFF. CDR3 nucleotide sequence: TGTGCCAGCGGTAGATGGGGCACTGAAGCTTTCTTT.

This clone was counted once. The chain combines TRBV6-2 or TRBV6-3 with TRBJ2-5, with D tentatively TRBD2 (6 bases). The length of the CDR3 is 17 residues. The V and J ends lost 2 bases and 2 bases respectively, with 18 bases between them. Germline CDR1 is MNHEY and CDR2 is SVGEGT. CDR3 in DNA: TGTGCCAGCAGTTACGGGTATCGGGCAGGGAGGCAAGAGACCCAGTACTTC. Translating it yields CASSYGYRAGRQETQYF.

This sequence joins TRBV15 and TRBJ1-2, with D perhaps TRBD1 (5 bases). This CDR3 spans 15 amino acids. Germline V lookup: CDR1 LNHNV, CDR2 YYDKDF (reference sequence). V dropped 1 base and J dropped 3 bases, with 12 bases sitting between them. The CDR3 DNA sequence: TGTGCCACCAGCAGAGGAGTGGGGGGGGACTATGGCTACACCTTC. Protein product: CATSRGVGGDYGYTF. The full variable domain, with the rest looked up from reference TRBV15 and TRBJ1-2, is DAMVIQNPRYQVTQFGKPVTLSCSQTLNHNVMYWYQQKSSQAPKLLFHYYDKDFNNEADTPDNFQSRRPNTSFCFLDIRSPGLGDTAMYLCATSRGVGGDYGYTFGSGTRLTVV.

The V gene is TRBV11-2, the J gene TRBJ2-7, with D perhaps matching TRBD2 (7 bases). The CDR3 extends over 17 amino acids. The V gene's germline CDR1 is SGHAT and CDR2 FQNNGV. The V and J ends lost 2 bases and 2 bases respectively, with 19 bases between them. The CDR3 DNA reads as TGTGCCAGCAGCTTACGCCCGACGGGGGGCGGCACCTACGAGCAGTACTTC. It is translated as CASSLRPTGGGTYEQYF.

For the CDR3, the DNA is TGTGCCAGCTCATTACAGGGGGCTGTAGGTCAGCCCCAGCATTTT. Translating it yields CASSLQGAVGQPQHF. The V gene is TRBV18, the J gene TRBJ1-5; 9 positions agree with TRBD1. Germline V gene sequence: CDR1 KGHSH, CDR2 LQKENI. This CDR3 spans 15 amino acids. V lost 5 bases and J lost 6; bases outside the gene matches: 8.